Following are 20 T cell receptor beta chains from one sample sequenced in a study of vaccination and CD4 T cells after COVID-19. No antigens are known for them. Sequencing of cultured CD4+ T cell DNA used the Oncomine TCR Beta short-read assay. TCRdb independently ran MiXCR on the PCR reads; one entry per CDR3 protein. Altogether fewer than 20,000 distinct CDR3 sequences are present, about 44% being singletons, with the ten largest covering approximately 4%. Noted treatment: roughly ten-day PBMC culture with coronavirus spike peptide pools or control peptides (ViraFEST assay). Sample: CD4+ T cells from blood, cultured in vitro. The receptors stem from a human donor who had recovered from COVID-19.

The chain is built from TRBV6-1 and TRBJ1-2, with D maybe TRBD1 (6 bases). The CDR3 runs to 12 residues. V lost 6 bases to trimming and J lost 4 bases, with 9 bases between them. The germline gives CDR1 MNHNS, CDR2 SASEGT. The CDR3, as DNA: TGTGCCAGCAGCAGAGGGGGCTATGGCTACACCTTC. As protein: CASSRGGYGYTF.

In regard to this clonotype: It may be a read error: a sequence one base away is much more abundant. The chain joins TRBV27 to TRBJ1-5; the D gene is possibly TRBD1 (5 bases). CDR1 is MNHEY, CDR2 SMNVEV, per germline (reference sequence). CDR3 size: 15 residues. For the CDR3, the DNA is TGTGCCAGCAGCCGGGGGTCCCGGGATAATCAGCCCCAGGATTTT. Amino acid sequence: CASSRGSRDNQPQDF.

The CDR3 sequence: CASAPIGRQPQHF. Written as DNA, the CDR3 is TGTGCCAGTGCCCCTATTGGCCGTCAGCCCCAGCATTTT. J is TRBJ1-5 and V is TRBV2; D is unclear. In germline, CDR1 is SNHLY, CDR2 FYNNEI. The CDR3 has 13 amino acids. V lost 9 bases, J lost 6 bases, and 15 bases lay in between.

The rearrangement links TRBV1 to TRBJ1-6; TRBD1, as called in the table, went unchecked against the DNA. TRBV1 is a pseudogene. CDR3 length equals 14 residues. CDR3 in amino acids: CTSSSNREDSPLHF. CDR3 sequence (DNA): TGCACCAGCAGCTCTAACAGGGAGGATTCACCCCTCCACTTT.

V and J are TRBV2 and TRBJ2-5, with 11 positions matching TRBD1. Germline CDR1 SNHLY, CDR2 FYNNEI. The V and J ends lost 4 bases and 5 bases, in that order; junction bases with no gene match: 6. The CDR3 loop spans 15 amino acids. As DNA, the CDR3 is TGTGCCAGCAGTGTAGGGACAGGGGGTCGGGAGACCCAGTACTTC. This encodes CASSVGTGGRETQYF.

This sequence joins TRBV19 and TRBJ2-7; 10 bases line up with TRBD1. CDR1 and CDR2 (germline): LNHDA, SQIVND (reference sequence). This CDR3 contains 13 residues. V lost 2 bases to trimming and J lost 6 bases; unmatched junction nucleotides: 1. The CDR3 sequence is CASSIRDRGEQYF. The CDR3 coding sequence is TGTGCCAGTAGTATAAGGGACAGGGGCGAGCAGTACTTC.

The chain links TRBV6-1 to TRBJ2-2, with TRBD2 identical over 12 bases. Germline V gene lookup returns CDR1 MNHNS and CDR2 SASEGT. With 6 bases clipped from V and 5 bases from J, the junction kept 7 bases outside the gene matches. This CDR3 has 16 amino acids. CDR3 coding DNA: TGTGCCAGCAGCCCAAGAGGGACTAGCGGGACCGGGGAGCTGTTTTTT. As protein: CASSPRGTSGTGELFF.

This clonotype was counted between two and nine times. The chain uses TRBV10-3 and TRBJ2-3; TRBD2 is a possible D gene (6 bases). This CDR3 is 16 amino acids long. Germline V lookup: CDR1 ENHRY, CDR2 SYGVKD. The V end was cut by 2 bases, the J end by 8 bases, with 20 bases between. The CDR3 loop is CAISEALGGADGTQYF. For the CDR3, the DNA is TGTGCCATCAGTGAGGCCCTTGGCGGGGCAGATGGTACGCAGTATTTT.

The DNA for the CDR3 is TGTGCCAGTAGTCCCGACAGTAGGCTAGGCGAGCAGTACTTC. Translated: CASSPDSRLGEQYF. This rearrangement joins TRBV19 to TRBJ2-7; TRBD1 might be the D (5 bases). Germline values: CDR1 LNHDA, CDR2 SQIVND (reference sequence). The V and J ends lost 5 bases and 6 bases respectively, with 17 bases between them. CDR3 length equals 14 residues.

The chain has TRBV20-1 and TRBJ2-3; 9 bases are a match to TRBD1. Germline CDR1 reads DFQATT; CDR2 reads SNEGSKA (reference sequence). The V and J ends lost 5 bases and 5 bases, in that order; junction bases with no gene match: 8. This CDR3 is built from 14 residues. CDR3 bases: TGCAGTGCTGGGGACAGGGACCCACGAGATACGCAGTATTTT. Amino acids: CSAGDRDPRDTQYF.

This clonotype occurred a few times. The chain has TRBV20-1 and TRBJ1-4, with D perhaps matching TRBD1 (5 bases). This CDR3 has 15 amino acids. Between the trimmed V and J ends, which lost 0 bases and 8 bases, there was a span of 16 bases. Germline CDR1 is DFQATT and CDR2 is SNEGSKA (reference sequence). The CDR3 reads CSARDHGGSGEKLFF. The CDR3 DNA is TGCAGTGCTAGAGATCATGGGGGGTCTGGGGAAAAACTGTTTTTT.

The chain uses TRBV20-1 and TRBJ2-3, with 7 bases aligning to TRBD1. There are 15 residues in the CDR3. Germline V gives CDR1 DFQATT, CDR2 SNEGSKA (reference sequence). J gave up 2 bases and V 3 bases, and 8 bases lay outside the gene matches. This CDR3 reads CSARIQGRHTDTQYF. The CDR3 coding sequence is TGCAGTGCTAGGATACAGGGGCGCCACACAGATACGCAGTATTTT.

This clonotype has only a few counts. The rearrangement joins TRBV15 to TRBJ2-7, with a possible D match to TRBD2 (7 bases). CDR1 is LNHNV, CDR2 YYDKDF, per germline (reference sequence). V dropped 1 base and J dropped 5 bases, with 15 bases sitting between them. The CDR3 covers 15 residues. CDR3 in DNA: TGTGCCACCAGCAGAGGGGAGGGGGATGTGGACGAGCAGTACTTC. This gives the protein CATSRGEGDVDEQYF.

This clonotype has more than one count but fewer than ten. V usage is TRBV27 and J usage is TRBJ2-7, with D possibly being TRBD1 (6 bases). The CDR3 loop spans 13 amino acids. Germline V gives CDR1 MNHEY, CDR2 SMNVEV (reference sequence). The germline V and J ends were trimmed by 6 bases and 1 base, with 10 bases remaining between them. CDR3 DNA: TGTGCCAGCAGGGACACAGGGTCCTACGAGCAGTACTTC. Translating gives CASRDTGSYEQYF.

This clonotype was counted only a few times. J is TRBJ1-5 and V is TRBV6-2 or TRBV6-3; 8 bases line up with TRBD1. V shed 5 bases and J 0 bases; nucleotides not matched to a gene: 15. CDR1 MNHEY and CDR2 SVGEGT come from the germline V gene. The length of the CDR3 is 19 residues. CDR3 DNA sequence: TGTGCCAGCAGTAAAACCGGGACAGGCGCCCTGTATAGCAATCAGCCCCAGCATTTT. This sequence encodes CASSKTGTGALYSNQPQHF.

CDR3 sequence reads: CASSPYTREETQYF. The DNA of the CDR3 is TGTGCCAGCTCACCCTACACTAGGGAAGAGACCCAGTACTTC. The J gene is TRBJ2-5, the V gene TRBV18; tentatively, D is TRBD2 (5 bases). The V gene lost 3 bases and the J gene lost 3 bases, with 11 bases spanning the gap. The CDR3 consists of 14 residues. The germline CDR1 and CDR2 sequences are KGHSH and LQKENI.

This clonotype was seen a few times. The chain recombines TRBV6-1 with TRBJ1-6; the D is unclear. The CDR3 length is 16 residues. The germline V gene encodes CDR1 MNHNS and CDR2 SASEGT. V lost 5 bases and J 0 bases, leaving 11 bases between the germline ends. The CDR3 reads CASSRELSSYNSPLHF. CDR3 nucleotides: TGTGCCAGCAGTCGGGAGTTGAGCTCCTATAATTCACCCCTCCACTTT.

The chain couples TRBV4-2 to TRBJ2-2; 10 bases agree with TRBD1. Germline V gene lookup returns CDR1 LGHNA and CDR2 YNFKEQ. The CDR3 contains 17 residues. The V and J ends lost 0 bases and 4 bases, in that order; junction bases with no gene match: 5. The chain's CDR3 is CASSQEGTGVSTGELFF. The CDR3 region has the DNA TGTGCCAGCAGCCAAGAGGGGACAGGGGTGTCCACCGGGGAGCTGTTTTTT.

The chain couples TRBV9 to TRBJ1-2; a weak D match, TRBD1 (6 bases). Germline V gene data show CDR1 as SGDLS and CDR2 as YYNGEE. The CDR3 loop spans 14 amino acids. Trimming removed 0 bases from V and 2 bases from J, with 8 bases in between. The DNA for the CDR3 is TGTGCCAGCAGCGTAGATACAGGGAACTATGGCTACACCTTC. Protein sequence: CASSVDTGNYGYTF.

V and J are TRBV29-1 and TRBJ2-5; possible D gene TRBD1, 6 bases. The CDR3 covers 13 residues. The germline V gene has CDR1 SQVTM and CDR2 ANQGSEA. V lost 2 bases, J lost 5 bases, and 12 bases lay in between. CDR3 region: CSVERDTRETQYF. The CDR3 DNA sequence: TGCAGCGTTGAAAGGGACACCCGGGAGACCCAGTACTTC. The complete variable domain, with remaining parts taken from reference TRBV29-1 and TRBJ2-5, reads SAVISQKPSRDICQRGTSLTIQCQVDSQVTMMFWYRQQPGQSLTLIATANQGSEATYESGFVIDKFPISRPNLTFSTLTVSNMSPEDSSIYLCSVERDTRETQYFGPGTRLLVL.